This entry concerns a single T cell receptor beta chain. Antigen unknown. The record originates from a study of T-cell memory formation after mild COVID-19. Study-level findings and limits: Pre-infection memory showed some responding clones, and this suggested that cross-reactive memory joined. There was a balanced CD4/CD8 profile in clones contracting day 15 to 85, and later expanders leaned CD4+.

The CDR3 consists of 17 residues. Germline values: CDR1 SGHRS, CDR2 YFSETQ. V shed 0 bases, J shed 5 bases, and the junction held 9 bases outside the gene matches. TCRdb reprocessed the 5' RACE reads with MiXCR, giving one entry per CDR3 protein. Here the sample spans 540,000 or so distinct CDR3 sequences, roughly 20% being singletons. This rearrangement joins TRBV5-1 to TRBJ2-3, with 10 bases fitting TRBD2. Sample: PBMCs or a T cell subset sorted from them (not recorded which). The receptor comes from an adult woman who had mild COVID-19 (a few samples of this study predate the infection). Cell type and time point are not known. CDR3 nucleotides: TGCGCCAGCAGCTTGGTTCTCAGCGGGGGGGCAGGAGATACGCAGTATTTT. This codes for CASSLVLSGGAGDTQYF.